The 2 T cell receptor beta chains presented below share a single source sample, sequenced in a study of graft-versus-host responses after intestinal transplantation. Measured with immunoSEQ multiplex PCR; TCRdb has only the in-frame clones, and not every one. This table holds more than 90,000 clones, roughly 91% found once. These receptors' antigens are unknown. The sequencing used unstimulated CD8+ T cells sorted from spleen or lymph node cells, collected before intestinal transplant. The receptors stem from a human donor who received an intestinal transplant.

V gene TRBV11-2 combines with J gene TRBJ2-1; unclear D gene. Germline CDR1 SGHAT, CDR2 FQNNGV. CDR3 length equals 16 residues. Trimming stripped 6 bases from V and 4 bases from J, with 19 bases between. The CDR3 is CASSRPSGGLYNEQFF. Here the CDR3 DNA reads TGTGCCAGCAGTAGACCCTCTGGTGGGCTGTACAATGAGCAGTTCTTC.

This sequence joins TRBV11-3 and TRBJ1-2, with 7 bases aligning to TRBD1. Trimming took 8 bases from V and 4 from J; bases not matched to a gene: 4. This CDR3 comprises 12 residues. Germline lookup yields CDR1 SGHNT and CDR2 YENEEA. The CDR3 nucleotides are TGTGCCAGCGGTCGACAGGGCTATGGCTACACCTTC. It specifies CASGRQGYGYTF.